The clone carrying this T cell receptor (beta chain) is a singleton in its sample. TCRdb's table, derived via immunoSEQ multiplex PCR, lists solely in-frame clones and lacks some. The sample carries approximately 350,000 clones, more than 75% recorded once. Trimming stripped 2 bases from V and 6 bases from J, with 7 bases between. CDR3 length equals 11 residues. CDR1 GTSNPN and CDR2 SVGIG come from the germline V gene (reference sequence). This sample is part of a study of blood T cell repertoires in COVID-19. V usage is TRBV30 and J usage is TRBJ1-1; the D is unclear. Sample: peripheral blood. The TCR originated in a woman in her forties or fifties with COVID-19, enrolled during active disease. The CDR3 sequence: CAWSIGAEAFF. CDR3 DNA sequence: TGTGCCTGGAGTATCGGGGCTGAAGCTTTCTTT.